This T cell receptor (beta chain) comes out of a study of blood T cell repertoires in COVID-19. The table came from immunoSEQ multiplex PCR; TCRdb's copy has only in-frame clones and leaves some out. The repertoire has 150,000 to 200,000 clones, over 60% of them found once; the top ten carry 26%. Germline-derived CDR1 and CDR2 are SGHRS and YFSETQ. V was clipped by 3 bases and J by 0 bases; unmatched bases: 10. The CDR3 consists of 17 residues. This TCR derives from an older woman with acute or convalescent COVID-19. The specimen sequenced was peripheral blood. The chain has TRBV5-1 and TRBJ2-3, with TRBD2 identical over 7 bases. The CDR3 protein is CASSWYGEGRSTDTQYF. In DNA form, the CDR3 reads TGCGCCAGCAGCTGGTATGGGGAGGGTCGGAGCACAGATACGCAGTATTTT. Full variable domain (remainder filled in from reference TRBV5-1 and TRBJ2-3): KAGVTQTPRYLIKTRGQQVTLSCSPISGHRSVSWYQQTPGQGLQFLFEYFSETQRNKGNFPGRFSGRQFSNSRSEMNVSTLELGDSALYLCASSWYGEGRSTDTQYFGPGTRLTVL.